This T cell receptor beta chain was recorded in a study of shared clonotypes between healthy human individuals. Germline values: CDR1 SGHRS, CDR2 YFSETQ. Trimming removed 0 bases at V and 1 base at J, with 8 bases between. CDR3 length equals 14 residues. Of note for this clone: Other DNA sequences in the same sample also yield this CDR3.

Each sorted subset replicate got 200 ng genomic DNA, 25,000 to 30,000 genomes. In the study's own analysis: Filtering differed since immunoSEQ provided only junctions, with no quality scores. Clones were sequenced by immunoSEQ multiplex PCR, and TCRdb holds only the in-frame ones, with some missing. V, J and clone size reflect that table, while D and trimming were determined from the DNA. The sample consists of approximately 2,300,000 clones, 92% of them appearing once. The chain recombines TRBV5-1 with TRBJ2-7; the D is unclear. Sequenced sample: naive CD4+ T cells from PBMCs. The subset was: CD45RA+ positively selected. This TCR came from a man aged 18 to 30 in good health. Some clones in this sample may be carry-over from other donors' samples. CDR3 protein: CASSLGGRSYEQYF. The DNA for the CDR3 is TGCGCCAGCAGCTTGGGGGGAAGGTCCTACGAGCAGTACTTC. The full variable domain, in which reference TRBV5-1 and TRBJ2-7 provide the parts outside the CDR3, is KAGVTQTPRYLIKTRGQQVTLSCSPISGHRSVSWYQQTPGQGLQFLFEYFSETQRNKGNFPGRFSGRQFSNSRSEMNVSTLELGDSALYLCASSLGGRSYEQYFGPGTRLTVT.